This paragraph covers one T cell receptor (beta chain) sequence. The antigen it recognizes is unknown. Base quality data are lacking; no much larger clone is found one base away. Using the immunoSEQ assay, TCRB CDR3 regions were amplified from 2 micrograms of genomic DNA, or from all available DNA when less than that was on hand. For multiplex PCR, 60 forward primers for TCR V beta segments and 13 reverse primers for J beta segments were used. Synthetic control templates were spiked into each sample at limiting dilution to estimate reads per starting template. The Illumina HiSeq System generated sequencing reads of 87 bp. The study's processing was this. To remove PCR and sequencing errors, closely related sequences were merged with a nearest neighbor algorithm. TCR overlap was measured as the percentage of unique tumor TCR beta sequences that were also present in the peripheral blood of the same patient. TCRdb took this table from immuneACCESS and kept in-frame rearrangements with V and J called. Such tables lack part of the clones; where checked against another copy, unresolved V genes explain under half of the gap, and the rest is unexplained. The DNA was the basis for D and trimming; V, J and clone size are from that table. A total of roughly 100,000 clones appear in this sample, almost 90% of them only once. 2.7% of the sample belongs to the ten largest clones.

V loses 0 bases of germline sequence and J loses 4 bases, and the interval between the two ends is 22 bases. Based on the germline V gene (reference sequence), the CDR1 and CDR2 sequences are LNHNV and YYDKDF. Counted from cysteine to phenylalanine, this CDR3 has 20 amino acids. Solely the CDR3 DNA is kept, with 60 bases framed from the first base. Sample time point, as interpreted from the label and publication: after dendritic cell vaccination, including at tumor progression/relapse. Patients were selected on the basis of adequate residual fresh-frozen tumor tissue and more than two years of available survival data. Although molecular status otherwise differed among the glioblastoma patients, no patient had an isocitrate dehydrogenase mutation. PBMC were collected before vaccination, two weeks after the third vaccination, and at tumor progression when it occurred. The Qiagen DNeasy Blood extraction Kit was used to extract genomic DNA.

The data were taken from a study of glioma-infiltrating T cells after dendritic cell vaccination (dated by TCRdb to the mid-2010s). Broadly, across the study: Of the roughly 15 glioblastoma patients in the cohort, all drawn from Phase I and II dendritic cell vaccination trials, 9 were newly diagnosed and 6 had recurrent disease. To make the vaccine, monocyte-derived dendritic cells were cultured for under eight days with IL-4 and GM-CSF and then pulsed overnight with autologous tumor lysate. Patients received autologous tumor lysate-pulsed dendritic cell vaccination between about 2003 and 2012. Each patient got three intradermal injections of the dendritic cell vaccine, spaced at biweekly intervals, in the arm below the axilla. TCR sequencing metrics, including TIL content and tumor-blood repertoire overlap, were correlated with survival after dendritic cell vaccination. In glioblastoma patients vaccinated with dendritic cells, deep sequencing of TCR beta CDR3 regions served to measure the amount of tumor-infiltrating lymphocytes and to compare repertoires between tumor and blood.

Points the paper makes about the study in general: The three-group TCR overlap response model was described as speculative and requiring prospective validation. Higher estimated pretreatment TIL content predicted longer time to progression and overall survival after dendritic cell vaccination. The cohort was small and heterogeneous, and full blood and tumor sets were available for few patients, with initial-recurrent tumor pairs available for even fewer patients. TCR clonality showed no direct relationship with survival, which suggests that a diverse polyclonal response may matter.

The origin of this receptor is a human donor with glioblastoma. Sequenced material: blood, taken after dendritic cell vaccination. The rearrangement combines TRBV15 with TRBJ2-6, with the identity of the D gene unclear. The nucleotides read TGTGCCACCAGCAGAGACGCCGGTCGGCTAGGTTCCTCCGGGGCCAACGTCCTGACTTTC. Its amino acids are CATSRDAGRLGSSGANVLTF.